The 16 T cell receptor beta chains listed next were all sequenced from one sample in a study of control samples from healthy donors and cancer patients. Assay used: immunoSEQ multiplex PCR; TCRdb lists only in-frame clones, some missing. The table records about 410,000 clones, 75% to 95% of them present only once. The sequencing input was PBMCs. The source is a man between 35 and 55 years old with head and neck cancer.

The V call is TRBV6-5, the J call TRBJ2-1; perhaps TRBD1 as D (6 bases). This CDR3 comprises 16 residues. Germline-derived CDR1 and CDR2 are MNHEY and SVGAGI. The V end was cut by 2 bases, the J end by 0 bases, with 11 bases between. The CDR3 is CASSYLLGGSYNEQFF. CDR3 nucleotides: TGTGCCAGCAGTTACCTATTAGGGGGCTCCTACAATGAGCAGTTCTTC.

This clone was seen once. The V and J genes are TRBV6-5 and TRBJ1-2; no clear D. The CDR3 has 13 amino acids. V lost 6 bases and J 8 bases, leaving 16 bases between the germline ends. Germline-derived CDR1 and CDR2 are MNHEY and SVGAGI. In DNA, the CDR3 is TGTGCCAGCAGCCTGTCGGGTCCGCGGGGCTACACCTTC. This sequence encodes CASSLSGPRGYTF.

This chain links TRBV5-1 with TRBJ1-1; no clear D. The CDR3 runs to 15 residues. Germline V gives CDR1 SGHRS, CDR2 YFSETQ. V was shortened by 0 bases and J by 1 base, with 10 bases between the two germline ends. The CDR3 DNA sequence: TGCGCCAGCAGCTTGGCCCCGGGTGGGAACACTGAAGCTTTCTTT. This translates into CASSLAPGGNTEAFF.

The V and J genes are TRBV6-5 and TRBJ2-5; D might be TRBD1 or TRBD2, each matching 5 bases. The germline V gene encodes CDR1 MNHEY and CDR2 SVGAGI. There are 14 residues in the CDR3. V was trimmed by 5 bases and J by 1 base, leaving 11 bases between them. CDR3 amino acids: CASSPPGRQETQYF. CDR3 coding DNA: TGTGCCAGCAGTCCTCCGGGACGCCAAGAGACCCAGTACTTC.

This clone was counted a few times. The chain employs TRBV6-5 and TRBJ2-7; D gene ambiguous. Germline V CDR1 and CDR2: MNHEY, SVGAGI. This CDR3 contains 11 residues. Trimming took 4 bases from V and 5 from J, leaving 6 bases between them. The CDR3 bases are TGTGCCAGCAGTTTAGGCCACGAGCAGTACTTC. Amino acid sequence: CASSLGHEQYF.

The chain joins TRBV30 to TRBJ1-4; possibly TRBD1 for D (6 bases). The CDR3 is 15 amino acids. Deletions cut 0 bases from V and 6 bases from J, with 14 bases between. Germline CDR1 is GTSNPN and CDR2 is SVGIG (reference sequence). In DNA, the CDR3 is TGTGCCTGGAGTGTACGGGGGGGCTGGGATGAAAAACTGTTTTTT. Residues: CAWSVRGGWDEKLFF.

The chain couples TRBV6-5 to TRBJ2-7, with D perhaps assigned TRBD1 or TRBD2 (5 bases each). The germline V and J ends were trimmed by 2 bases and 4 bases, with 15 bases remaining between them. The CDR3 is 15 residues long. CDR1 MNHEY and CDR2 SVGAGI come from the germline V gene. The CDR3 loop reads CASSYGGSNFYEQYF. CDR3 DNA sequence: TGTGCCAGCAGTTACGGGGGTTCGAACTTTTACGAGCAGTACTTC.

In this sample, this clone turned up a few times. The genes are TRBV30 and TRBJ1-4; tentatively, D is TRBD1 (5 bases). Germline-derived CDR1 and CDR2 are GTSNPN and SVGIG (reference sequence). The CDR3 is made up of 13 amino acids. V was cut by 8 bases and J by 10 bases, with 20 bases left in between. The DNA for the CDR3 is TGTGCCGGACGCGGGGGGAGGCGCCGAAAACTGTTTTTT. Protein sequence: CAGRGGRRRKLFF.

The rearrangement uses TRBV24-1 and TRBJ2-7, with unresolved D. V was shortened by 2 bases and J by 7 bases, with 14 bases between the two germline ends. Germline CDR1 is KGHDR and CDR2 is SFDVKD. The CDR3 is 14 amino acids. The DNA for the CDR3 is TGTGCCACCAGTGATTCGATTAGTCCGAGGGAGCAGTACTTC. Translation: CATSDSISPREQYF.

The chain has TRBV27 and TRBJ1-3, with D perhaps TRBD1 (5 bases). The CDR3 extends over 14 amino acids. The germline V gene has CDR1 MNHEY and CDR2 SMNVEV (reference sequence). V was clipped by 5 bases and J by 4 bases, with 12 bases between them. CDR3 residues: CASSPGTEGNTIYF. The DNA of the CDR3 is TGTGCCAGCAGTCCGGGGACGGAGGGAAACACCATATATTTT.

This clone was observed once. The chain is built from TRBV18 and TRBJ2-7, with TRBD1 identical over 7 bases. V lost 3 bases and J lost 3; bases outside the gene matches: 8. There are 15 residues in the CDR3. Germline loops: CDR1 KGHSH, CDR2 LQKENI. The CDR3 nucleotides read TGTGCCAGCTCACCCTCGACAGGGTCGCTCTACGAGCAGTACTTC. Its translation: CASSPSTGSLYEQYF.

The chain links TRBV11-3 to TRBJ2-1; 9 nucleotides line up with TRBD2. V trimming: 2 bases; J trimming: 2 bases; junction bases outside the gene matches: 7. CDR1 is SGHNT, CDR2 YENEEA, per germline. The CDR3 consists of 17 residues. The CDR3 DNA reads TGTGCCAGCAGCTTACGGATAGCGGGGGCCCCCTACAATGAGCAGTTCTTC. Amino acids: CASSLRIAGAPYNEQFF. The whole variable domain, filled in from reference TRBV11-3 and TRBJ2-1, reads EAGVVQSPRYKIIEKKQPVAFWCNPISGHNTLYWYLQNLGQGPELLIRYENEEAVDDSQLPKDRFSAERLKGVDSTLKIQPAELGDSAVYLCASSLRIAGAPYNEQFFGPGTRLTVL.

This sequence joins TRBV28 and TRBJ2-7; no definite D call. The germline CDR1 and CDR2 sequences are MDHEN and SYDVKM. Trimming stripped 5 bases from V and 0 bases from J, with 8 bases between. The CDR3 runs to 13 residues. This CDR3 is CASSSTISYEQYF. CDR3 DNA: TGTGCCAGCAGTAGTACCATCTCCTACGAGCAGTACTTC.

Relative to its sample, this clone is medium-sized. J is TRBJ1-2 and V is TRBV21-1; TRBD1, as called in the table, went unchecked against the DNA. TRBV21-1 is given as a pseudogene. There are 14 residues in the CDR3. The CDR3 coding sequence is TGTGCCAGCAGCTTCGAAGGGGGCGACTATGGCTACACCTTC. Translated, it gives CASSFEGGDYGYTF.

J is TRBJ2-7 and V is TRBV3-1 (or the pseudogene TRBV3-2); the D is unclear. Trimming removed 5 bases at V and 3 bases at J, with 14 bases between. Germline CDR1 is LGHDT and CDR2 is YNNKEL (reference sequence). This CDR3 contains 14 residues. CDR3 sequence: CASSLGARSYEQYF. CDR3 in DNA: TGTGCCAGCAGCTTAGGCGCCAGGAGCTACGAGCAGTACTTC.

The chain couples TRBV6-1 to TRBJ2-3, with D maybe TRBD1 (6 bases). The CDR3 length is 15 residues. V dropped 1 base and J dropped 1 base, with 9 bases sitting between them. Per the germline V gene, CDR1 is MNHNS and CDR2 is SASEGT. The CDR3 is CASSEGGLGTDTQYF. CDR3 DNA sequence: TGTGCCAGCAGTGAAGGGGGGCTGGGCACAGATACGCAGTATTTT.